The sequence of this T cell receptor (beta chain) was determined in a study of blood T cell repertoires in COVID-19 (dated by TCRdb to 2020 to 2022). About the investigation overall: Samples from collaborators originated in the United States, Italy and Spain and spanned both the acute and convalescent phases of COVID-19. Samples were obtained from the ongoing ImmuneRACE study (first 160 participants) and from about 1,300 subjects provided by 6 global collaborators. The dataset comprised deeply sampled blood TCRbeta repertoires from subjects exposed to, actively infected with, or recovered from COVID-19. Where available, HLA class I and class II types were taken from metadata supplied by the sample provider and were not determined by assay-based typing. Nearly every sample came with metadata listing a de-identified subject ID, COVID-19 status, age in years and sex. The repertoires were released in a freely available public database intended as a resource for research on the immune response to SARS-CoV-2. The material from the prospective study consisted of cDNA or gDNA derived from T cells, B-cell-depleted T cells, or PBMCs. The investigation overall reported the following: How much clinical and demographic metadata was included differed by source and by participant, and the metadata was provided uncurated.

As to this clone: Its antigen is still unknown. It has no much larger one-base neighbor in the sample; base qualities were not kept.

CDR1 and CDR2 are drawn from the germline V gene: SGHRS, YFSETQ. Deletion took 0 bases off V and 10 bases off J, with a span of 11 bases between the germline ends. From the cysteine through the phenylalanine, the CDR3 covers 13 amino acids. CDR3 DNA is the only sequence kept; it has 39 bases, read in frame from the first base. TCRbeta CDR3 regions were amplified from genomic DNA by means of the immunoSEQ Assay, a bias-controlled multiplex PCR. The authors processed their data as follows. The number of nucleated cells in each sample was estimated from the amplification of reference gene primers within the assay. Sequence reads were collapsed and filtered to measure the absolute abundance of every unique TCRbeta CDR3 rearrangement. For each sample, productive Simpson clonality was calculated as the square root of Simpson's diversity index over productive rearrangements. What TCRdb holds here is the immuneACCESS table cut down to in-frame rearrangements. Part of the clones is not present; checked against another copy, under half of the missing clones reflect an unresolved V gene, and the others are unexplained. For V, J and clone size, that table is used; D and trimming come from the DNA. The sample yields around 24,000 clones; approximately 77% were counted once. The top ten clones comprise roughly 16% of the sample.

Whole blood was collected in K2EDTA tubes by collaborating institutions according to the institutions' own protocols. For TCRbeta analysis, collaborators shipped samples as frozen whole blood, isolated PBMCs, or DNA extracted from either of those sample types. The source is a man at least 80 years old with active or convalescent COVID-19. Input material: peripheral blood. The sequence joins TRBV5-1 to TRBJ2-1, and TRBD2 may be the D gene, going by 7 matching bases. The sequenced DNA is TGCGCCAGCAGCTTGGGGACAGCGGGAGAGCAGTTCTTC. Its translation is CASSLGTAGEQFF.